A selection of T cell receptor beta chains follows, all from one sample in a study of graft-versus-host responses after intestinal transplantation. The protocol was immunoSEQ multiplex PCR, while the TCRdb copy is restricted to in-frame clones and leaves out a portion. The table has tens of thousands of clones, roughly 88% seen once. Antigens of these TCRs are unknown. Specimen: unstimulated CD4+ T cells sorted from spleen or lymph node cells, collected before intestinal transplant. These receptors were collected from a human donor who received an intestinal transplant. Each CDR3 is given with its conserved first and last residue. The D gene is left open where the match is weak. Size values are once, few and many counts, or a class for expanded clones, and some rows have none.

CDR3aa,CDR3nt,v_gene,d_gene,j_gene,abundance
CASSGIRGGGVGEQFF,TGCGCCAGCAGTGGCATTAGAGGGGGGGGCGTCGGTGAGCAGTTCTTC,TRBV10-2,.,TRBJ2-1,.
CASSPDTLLDTF,TGTGCCAGCAGCCCGGACACACTCCTAGACACCTTC,TRBV7-9,.,TRBJ1-2,.
CSVVWARGNTIYF,TGCAGCGTTGTATGGGCCCGTGGAAACACCATATATTTT,TRBV29-1,.,TRBJ1-3,.
CASRSPGTGNQPQHF,TGTGCCAGCAGATCACCCGGGACAGGCAATCAGCCCCAGCATTTT,TRBV6-5,TRBD1,TRBJ1-5,.
CASSLNRGEQYF,TGTGCCAGCAGCTTGAACAGGGGTGAGCAGTACTTC,TRBV7-8,TRBD1,TRBJ2-7,.
CASSNSGKTDTQYF,TGTGCCAGTAGCAATAGCGGGAAGACAGATACGCAGTATTTT,TRBV19,TRBD2,TRBJ2-3,.
CASSLDRARYEQYF,TGTGCCAGCAGCTTGGACAGGGCGCGCTACGAGCAGTACTTC,TRBV7-2,TRBD1,TRBJ2-7,.
CASTRRTGSYNEQFF,TGTGCCAGCACCCGCCGGACAGGGTCCTACAATGAGCAGTTCTTC,TRBV9,TRBD1,TRBJ2-1,.
CASSFRQGETQYF,TGCGCCAGCAGCTTCAGACAGGGGGAGACCCAGTACTTC,TRBV5-1,TRBD1,TRBJ2-5,.
CASSTMTGSNTGELFF,TGTGCTAGCAGCACCATGACAGGTTCGAACACCGGGGAGCTGTTTTTT,TRBV7-7,.,TRBJ2-2,.
CASRERLAGGVDTQYF,TGTGCCAGCAGGGAGAGACTAGCGGGGGGAGTAGATACGCAGTATTTT,TRBV5-4,TRBD2,TRBJ2-3,.
CASSQTRVREETQYF,TGTGCCAGCAGCCAAACCAGGGTACGTGAAGAGACCCAGTACTTC,TRBV4-2,.,TRBJ2-5,once
CASSVQGQGLYEQYF,TGTGCCAGCAGTGTCCAGGGTCAGGGCCTCTACGAGCAGTACTTC,TRBV2,.,TRBJ2-7,.
CASSLEAGSGNTIYF,TGTGCCAGCAGCTTAGAGGCCGGGTCTGGAAACACCATATATTTT,TRBV7-6,.,TRBJ1-3,.
CASSSLAGFDTGELFF,TGCGCCAGCAGCTCCCTCGCGGGGTTCGACACCGGGGAGCTGTTTTTT,TRBV5-1,.,TRBJ2-2,.
CASSPTRQYTEAFF,TGTGCCAGTAGTCCCACAAGACAGTACACTGAAGCTTTCTTT,TRBV19,.,TRBJ1-1,.
CASSTDSYTGELFF,TGTGCCAGCAGCACTGACAGCTACACCGGGGAGCTGTTTTTT,TRBV6-5,.,TRBJ2-2,.
CASSPPGQGAYEQYF,TGTGCCAGCTCACCACCGGGGCAGGGGGCCTACGAGCAGTACTTC,TRBV18,TRBD1,TRBJ2-7,.
CASSPRLAGNYNEQFF,TGTGCCAGCAGCCCAAGACTAGCGGGGAACTACAATGAGCAGTTCTTC,TRBV7-3,TRBD2,TRBJ2-1,.
CASSLFPGQGPIQYF,TGTGCCAGCAGTTTATTCCCGGGACAGGGCCCCATTCAGTACTTC,TRBV27,TRBD1,TRBJ2-4,.
CASSQENTEAFF,TGTGCCAGCAGTCAGGAGAACACTGAAGCTTTCTTT,TRBV6-5,.,TRBJ1-1,.
CASGKTGETYYEQYF,TGTGCTAGTGGCAAGACAGGGGAAACCTACTACGAGCAGTACTTC,TRBV12-5,TRBD1,TRBJ2-7,.
CARLELAGATSSYNEQFF,TGTGCCAGACTGGAATTAGCGGGGGCGACAAGCTCCTACAATGAGCAGTTCTTC,TRBV21-1,.,TRBJ2-1,.
CASSYSGGYGYTF,TGTGCCAGCAGTTACTCGGGAGGCTATGGCTACACCTTC,TRBV6-6,.,TRBJ1-2,.
CASGRGDTQYF,TGCGCCAGCGGCCGCGGAGATACGCAGTATTTT,TRBV10-1,.,TRBJ2-3,.
CASSIILAGRGDTQYF,TGTGCCAGTAGTATAATCCTAGCGGGGAGGGGAGATACGCAGTATTTT,TRBV19,TRBD2,TRBJ2-3,.
CASLGTGWTGELFF,TGTGCCAGCCTCGGGACAGGTTGGACCGGGGAGCTGTTTTTT,TRBV4-2,TRBD1,TRBJ2-2,.
CASSATGLAGGRLAKNIQYF,TGCGCCAGCAGCGCAACTGGACTAGCGGGGGGCCGACTAGCCAAAAACATTCAGTACTTC,TRBV5-1,TRBD2,TRBJ2-4,.